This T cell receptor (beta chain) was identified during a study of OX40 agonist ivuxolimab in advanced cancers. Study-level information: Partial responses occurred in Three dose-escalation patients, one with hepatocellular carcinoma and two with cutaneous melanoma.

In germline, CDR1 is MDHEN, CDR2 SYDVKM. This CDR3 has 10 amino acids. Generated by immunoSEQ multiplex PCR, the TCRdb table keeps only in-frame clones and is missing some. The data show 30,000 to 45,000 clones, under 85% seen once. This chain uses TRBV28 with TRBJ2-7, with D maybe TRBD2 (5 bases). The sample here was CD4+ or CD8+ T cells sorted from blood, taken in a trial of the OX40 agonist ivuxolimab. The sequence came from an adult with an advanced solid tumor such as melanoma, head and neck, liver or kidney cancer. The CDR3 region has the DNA TGTGGGTGTGGTCCTAGCCCGCAGTACTTC. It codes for CGCGPSPQYF.